A selection of T cell receptor beta chains follows, all from one sample in a study of T cell responses to AZD1222 COVID-19 vaccine. Profiling relied on immunoSEQ multiplex PCR, and the TCRdb table lists in-frame clones only, not all of them. Of 150,000 or so clones in the sample, 82% were seen once. The specimen comprised peripheral blood, sampled on day 0 of MenACWY control vaccination. Receptor source: an adult in good health. The CDR3 runs from the conserved cysteine through the conserved F or W. D genes are given only for firm matches. Expanded clones get a size class; other rows say once, few or many, or leave the size out.

j_gene	abundance	v_gene	d_gene	CDR3nt	CDR3aa
TRBJ2-7	.	TRBV5-1	.	TGCGCCAGCAGGGGGGAACTTAGGGGAGTGAGCGAGCAGTACTTC	CASRGELRGVSEQYF
TRBJ2-2	few	TRBV6-6	.	TGTGCCAGCAGTCCCAGACGGGACACCGGGGAGCTGTTTTTT	CASSPRRDTGELFF
TRBJ2-2	.	TRBV3-1/TRBV3-2	TRBD1	TGTGCCAGCAGCATCAGACAGGGTAACACCGGGGAGCTGTTTTTT	CASSIRQGNTGELFF
TRBJ1-2	.	TRBV6-5	TRBD1	TGTGCCAGCAGTACTGACAGGGCGGCTCCCTACACCTTC	CASSTDRAAPYTF
TRBJ2-2	.	TRBV7-2	.	TGTGCCAGCAGCTTAGTGGGACCGACCGGGGAGCTGTTTTTT	CASSLVGPTGELFF
TRBJ1-3	.	TRBV5-5	.	TGTGCCAGCAGCTTTGCAGACACGAGAAACACCATATATTTT	CASSFADTRNTIYF
TRBJ1-5	.	TRBV30	.	TGTGCCTGGAGTGTGGACAGATATCAGCCCCAGCATTTT	CAWSVDRYQPQHF
TRBJ1-2	.	TRBV18	.	TGTGCCAGCTCACCAATGACAGCGATAAACTATGGCTACACCTTC	CASSPMTAINYGYTF
TRBJ1-5	.	TRBV5-1	.	TGCGCCAGCAGCGAAGGGGCGGTCAATCAGCCCCAGCATTTT	CASSEGAVNQPQHF
TRBJ2-2	.	TRBV3-1/TRBV3-2	TRBD2	TGTGCCAGCAGCCAAGGGTACCGACTAGCCCGAAACACCGGGGAGCTGTTTTTT	CASSQGYRLARNTGELFF
TRBJ2-1	once	TRBV12-3/TRBV12-4	.	TGTGCCAGCACCTCTAGCGAAAATGAGCAGTTCTTC	CASTSSENEQFF
TRBJ2-1	.	TRBV2	.	TGTGCCAGCAGTGACCTAACACGAGGGGGTGGTGAGCAGTTCTTC	CASSDLTRGGGEQFF
TRBJ1-3	.	TRBV18	.	TGTGCCAGCTCACCGATACAGCGTAACTCTGGAAACACCATATATTTT	CASSPIQRNSGNTIYF
TRBJ2-3	.	TRBV5-1	TRBD1	TGCGCCAGCAGCGGGACAGGGGGACCTGATGGAGATACGCAGTATTTT	CASSGTGGPDGDTQYF
TRBJ1-4	.	TRBV29-1	.	TGCAGCGTTGGACAGTCCGATGGGGAACTGTTTTTT	CSVGQSDGELFF
TRBJ1-1	.	TRBV6-5	TRBD1	TGTGCCAGCAGTATCGGACAGGGGAACACTGAAGCTTTCTTT	CASSIGQGNTEAFF
TRBJ2-3	few	TRBV20-1	TRBD1	TGCAGTGCTAGTATGACAGGGGGCATGGATACGCAGTATTTT	CSASMTGGMDTQYF
TRBJ2-2	.	TRBV28	.	TGTGCCAGCAAAGTCGGCGGAACCGGGGAGCTGTTTTTT	CASKVGGTGELFF
TRBJ1-6	.	TRBV14	.	TGTGCCAGCAGCCAAGCTACAGCCAATAATTCACCCCTCCACTTT	CASSQATANNSPLHF
TRBJ2-5	.	TRBV7-8	.	TGTGCCAGCAACTCCGGAACTAGACAAGAGACCCAGTACTTC	CASNSGTRQETQYF
TRBJ2-1	.	TRBV18	TRBD1	TGTGCCAGCTCACCGGGGACAGGGAATGAGCAGTTCTTC	CASSPGTGNEQFF
TRBJ2-7	.	TRBV6-5	TRBD2	TGTGCCAGCAGTAAGGGACTAGCGGGGGACTACGAGCAGTACTTC	CASSKGLAGDYEQYF
TRBJ1-1	.	TRBV5-5	.	TGTGCCAGCAGCCGGACAAGGATTGCCGGGGAAGCTTTCTTT	CASSRTRIAGEAFF
TRBJ1-5	.	TRBV28	.	TGTGCCAGCAGTTGGGAACCATCAGCCCAGCATTTT	CASSWEPSAQHF
TRBJ1-2	.	TRBV11-2	.	TGTGCCAGTCTGGGTCCCTCCTATGGCTACACCTTC	CASLGPSYGYTF
TRBJ2-3	.	TRBV6-5	TRBD1	TGTGCCAGCAGGAACGACAGGGGTCTTGAGGGTACGCAGTATTTT	CASRNDRGLEGTQYF
TRBJ1-6	.	TRBV7-8	.	TGTGCCAGCAGCTTCCAGGTACAGGGAAATTCACCCCTCCACTTT	CASSFQVQGNSPLHF
TRBJ1-2	few	TRBV10-3	.	TGTGCCATCAGTGAGAACGGGGGGCGGAACTATGGCTACACCTTC	CAISENGGRNYGYTF
TRBJ1-5	many	TRBV6-1	.	TGTGCCAGCAGTGAAGCGAGGGTTAGCAATCAGCCCCAGCATTTT	CASSEARVSNQPQHF
TRBJ2-3	.	TRBV7-9	.	TGTGCCAGCAGCTTGGGAGCAGATACGCAGTATTTT	CASSLGADTQYF
TRBJ2-2	.	TRBV29-1	TRBD2	TGCAGCGCCTCGAGGGCTAGCGGTACCGGGGAGCTGTTTTTT	CSASRASGTGELFF
TRBJ2-3	.	TRBV5-6	.	TGTGCCAGCAGCTTGGCCGGGTTAGCCTCTAGCACAGATACGCAGTATTTT	CASSLAGLASSTDTQYF
TRBJ1-2	.	TRBV6-1	.	TGTGCCAGCAGTGAGGCAGGAAGGGCCTATGGCTACACCTTC	CASSEAGRAYGYTF
TRBJ1-5	.	TRBV19	TRBD1	TGTGCCAGTAGCCAGGGGGCACGGCAGCCCCAGCATTTT	CASSQGARQPQHF
TRBJ1-4	.	TRBV5-1	.	TGCGCCAGCAGCTTCGGGCAGCCTAATGAAAAACTGTTTTTT	CASSFGQPNEKLFF
TRBJ2-1	once	TRBV4-1	.	TGCGCCAGCAGCCAAGATCCCAGCCTCCCTTCCTACAATGAGCAGTTCTTC	CASSQDPSLPSYNEQFF
TRBJ2-7	few	TRBV7-3	TRBD1	TGTGCCAGCAGCCCGGGACAGGGTCGCTACGAGCAGTACTTC	CASSPGQGRYEQYF
TRBJ2-3	.	TRBV5-6	.	TGTGCCAGCAGCTTGAGGCTGCGGCAGGGCACAGATACGCAGTATTTT	CASSLRLRQGTDTQYF
TRBJ2-5	.	TRBV7-9	.	TGTGCCAGCAGCCAGGGTGTGAGAGGAGAGACCCAGTACTTC	CASSQGVRGETQYF
TRBJ2-3	.	TRBV7-9	.	TGTGCCAGCAGCTGGGGGGCGGGAGATACGCAGTATTTT	CASSWGAGDTQYF
TRBJ1-5	.	TRBV6-5	.	TGTGCCAGCAGCCGGGACACCCTGGACCAGCCCCAGCATTTT	CASSRDTLDQPQHF
TRBJ1-4	few	TRBV9	.	TGTGCCAGCAGCGCAGGCCACCTCGAAAAACTGTTTTTT	CASSAGHLEKLFF
TRBJ1-3	once	TRBV9	.	TGTGCCAGCAGTCGCGAGGGGGGCGTTACTGGAAACACCATATATTTT	CASSREGGVTGNTIYF
TRBJ2-2	few	TRBV5-4	.	TGTGCCAGCAGCCTGGTTGGGGGCGAAGACACCGGGGAGCTGTTTTTT	CASSLVGGEDTGELFF
TRBJ1-2	.	TRBV7-8	.	TGTGCCAGCAGCTTAGAGGTTTACTATGGCTACACCTTC	CASSLEVYYGYTF
TRBJ1-5	.	TRBV6-1	TRBD1	TGTGCCAGCAGTGTAACCGGGACAGGGAATCGGCAGCCCCAGCATTTT	CASSVTGTGNRQPQHF
TRBJ1-2	.	TRBV2	.	TGTGCCAGCAGTAACCGGGACACGAACTATGGCTACACCTTC	CASSNRDTNYGYTF
TRBJ1-1	.	TRBV5-4	TRBD1	TGTGCCAGCAGCCCGCCGGGACAGAGGACTGAAGCTTTCTTT	CASSPPGQRTEAFF
TRBJ2-7	.	TRBV5-6	TRBD1	TGTGCCAGCAGCAACACAGGGGCCTACGAGCAGTACTTC	CASSNTGAYEQYF
TRBJ1-6	.	TRBV28	TRBD1	TGTGCCAGCGGGGGGCCGGACAGGGCTCTGGGAGAACCCCTCCACTTT	CASGGPDRALGEPLHF
TRBJ2-3	.	TRBV2	.	TGTGCCAGCAGTTGGGGTGACACTCCGCAGCAGTATTTT	CASSWGDTPQQYF
TRBJ1-2	.	TRBV5-4	.	TGTGCCAGCAGCTGGGGTCCGGGATCTGGCTACACCTTC	CASSWGPGSGYTF
TRBJ2-3	.	TRBV7-9	.	TGTGCCAGCAGCCCAAACCTCAGGGTTGGTACAGATACGCAGTATTTT	CASSPNLRVGTDTQYF